What follows is one T cell receptor (beta chain) and its context. The immunoSEQ assay was v3. Each library reached 1.5 million to 2.5 million read pairs, or about 5-6 million at deep level. Profiled with immunoSEQ multiplex PCR; TCRdb holds only in-frame clones, not every one. The sample lists roughly 54,000 clones, around 87% seen once, with 2.6% in the top ten. These data come from a study of TIL therapy for anti-PD-1-resistant metastatic lung cancer. About the study: Most patients had lung adenocarcinoma. Tumors carried a median about 1.6 non-synonymous mutations per megabase.

Trimming took 0 bases from V and 4 from J, leaving 13 bases between them. CDR3 size: 15 residues. Germline loops: CDR1 SGDLS, CDR2 YYNGEE. Time point noted: pre-treatment sample, taken before nivolumab and TIL therapy. The source is a person between 25 and 79 years old with non-small cell lung cancer. This sample comprised blood, obtained at baseline. The chain uses TRBV9 and TRBJ1-1, with TRBD1 as a possible D gene (5 bases). The CDR3 sequence is CASSVAETGGTEAFF. In DNA form, the CDR3 reads TGTGCCAGCAGCGTAGCCGAGACGGGGGGCACTGAAGCTTTCTTT. The variable domain in full, with the rest retrieved from reference TRBV9 and TRBJ1-1, is DSGVTQTPKHLITATGQRVTLRCSPRSGDLSVYWYQQSLDQGLQFLIQYYNGEERAKGNILERFSAQQFPDLHSELNLSSLELGDSALYFCASSVAETGGTEAFFGQGTRLTVV.